This T cell receptor beta chain was identified during a study of Graves' ophthalmopathy and Graves' hyperthyroidism. The study's findings and limits: In separating ophthalmopathy from stable hyperthyroidism, a 13-signature model achieved nearly 90% sensitivity and around 80% specificity. Blood shared most expanded thyroid clonotypes above 0.001 frequency.

Stable hyperthyroidism was defined by absence of ophthalmopathy within 18 months of follow-up. The PBMC fraction was derived from under 11 ml of fresh peripheral blood. Many counts were recorded for this clonotype. The target antigen is unknown. Amplifying from RNA transcripts, the study obtained TCR beta CDR3 regions. HTBI primers were used in a first-round RT-PCR, which preceded a second-round multiplex PCR. TCRdb called the multiplex PCR reads again in MiXCR, with one record for every CDR3 protein. This table has about 620,000 distinct CDR3 sequences, approximately 21% appearing once. The TCR was taken from a woman aged 18-30 years with stable Graves' hyperthyroidism. Some clones in this sample may be carry-over from other donors' samples. Sequencing was carried out using peripheral blood.

CDR3 in amino acids: CASSLLAFGQVGSPLHF. CDR3 nucleotides: TGTGCCAGCAGCCTCCTCGCCTTCGGACAGGTGGGGTCACCCCTCCACTTT. The chain combines TRBV7-6 with TRBJ1-6, with TRBD1 identical over 7 bases. The J segment lost 10 bases and the V segment lost 5 bases, leaving 17 bases of the junction unmatched. The CDR3 is 17 residues long. Germline CDR1 is SGHVS and CDR2 is FNYEAQ.